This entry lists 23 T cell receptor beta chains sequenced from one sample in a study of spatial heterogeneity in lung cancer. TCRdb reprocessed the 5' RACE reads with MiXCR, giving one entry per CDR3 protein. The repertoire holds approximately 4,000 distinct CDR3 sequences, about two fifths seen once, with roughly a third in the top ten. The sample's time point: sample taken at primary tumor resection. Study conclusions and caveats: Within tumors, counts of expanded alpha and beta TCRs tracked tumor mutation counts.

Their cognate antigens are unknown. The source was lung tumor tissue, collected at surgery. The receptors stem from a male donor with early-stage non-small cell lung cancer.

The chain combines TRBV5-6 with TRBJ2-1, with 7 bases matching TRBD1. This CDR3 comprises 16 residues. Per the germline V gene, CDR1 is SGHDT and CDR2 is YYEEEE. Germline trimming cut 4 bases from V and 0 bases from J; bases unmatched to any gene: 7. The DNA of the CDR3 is TGTGCCAGCAGCCCGCAACAGGGGAGCTCCTACAATGAGCAGTTCTTC. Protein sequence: CASSPQQGSSYNEQFF.

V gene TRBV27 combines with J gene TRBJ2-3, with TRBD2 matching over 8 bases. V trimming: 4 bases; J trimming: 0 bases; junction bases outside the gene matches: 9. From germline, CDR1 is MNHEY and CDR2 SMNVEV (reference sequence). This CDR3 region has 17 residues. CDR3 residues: CASSSTAAGASTDTQYF. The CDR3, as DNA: TGTGCCAGCAGTTCGACAGCAGCGGGGGCTAGCACAGATACGCAGTATTTT.

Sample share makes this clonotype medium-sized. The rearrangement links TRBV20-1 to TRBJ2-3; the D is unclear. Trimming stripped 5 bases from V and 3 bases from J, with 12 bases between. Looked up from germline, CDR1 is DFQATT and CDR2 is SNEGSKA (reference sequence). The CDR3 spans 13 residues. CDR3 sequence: CSAEQEGTDTQYF. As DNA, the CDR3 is TGCAGTGCTGAACAAGAAGGTACAGATACGCAGTATTTT.

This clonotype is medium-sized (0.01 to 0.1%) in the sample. The CDR3 sequence: CASSQDGSSYNEQFF. CDR3 DNA sequence: TGTGCCAGCAGCCAGGACGGGAGCTCCTACAATGAGCAGTTCTTC. The V and J genes are TRBV7-6 and TRBJ2-1; perhaps TRBD2 as D (6 bases). The ends were cut back, 5 bases at V and 0 bases at J, with 11 bases in the middle. CDR1 is SGHVS, CDR2 FNYEAQ, per germline. The CDR3 contains 15 residues.

This CDR3 is CASSPHPLTEAFF. Here the CDR3 DNA reads TGTGCCAGCTCACCCCATCCACTCACTGAAGCTTTCTTT. V gene TRBV18 combines with J gene TRBJ1-1; no definite D call. This CDR3 is 13 amino acids long. Germline CDR1 is KGHSH and CDR2 is LQKENI. V was cut by 3 bases and J by 4 bases, with 9 bases left in between. The full variable domain, rest sourced from reference TRBV18 and TRBJ1-1, is NAGVMQNPRHLVRRRGQEARLRCSPMKGHSHVYWYRQLPEEGLKFMVYLQKENIIDESGMPKERFSAEFPKEGPSILRIQQVVRGDSAAYFCASSPHPLTEAFFGQGTRLTVV.

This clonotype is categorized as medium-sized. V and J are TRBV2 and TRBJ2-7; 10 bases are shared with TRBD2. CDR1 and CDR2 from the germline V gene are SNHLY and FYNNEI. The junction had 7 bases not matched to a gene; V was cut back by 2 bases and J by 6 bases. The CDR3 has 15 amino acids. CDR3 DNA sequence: TGTGCCAGCAGTGAAAGGCTAGCGGGAGTAGTCGAGCAGTACTTC. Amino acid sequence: CASSERLAGVVEQYF.

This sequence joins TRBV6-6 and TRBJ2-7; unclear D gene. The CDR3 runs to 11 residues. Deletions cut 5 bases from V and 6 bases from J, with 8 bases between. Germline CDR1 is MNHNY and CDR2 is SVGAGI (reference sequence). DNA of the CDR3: TGTGCCAGCAGTCTAAAGGGCGAGCAGTACTTC. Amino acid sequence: CASSLKGEQYF.

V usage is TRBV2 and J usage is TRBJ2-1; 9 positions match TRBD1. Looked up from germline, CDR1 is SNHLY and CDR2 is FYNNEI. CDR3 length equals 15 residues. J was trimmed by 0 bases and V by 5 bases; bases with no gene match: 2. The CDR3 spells CASSQDRGSYNEQFF. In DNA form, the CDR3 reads TGTGCCAGCAGTCAGGACAGGGGCTCCTACAATGAGCAGTTCTTC.

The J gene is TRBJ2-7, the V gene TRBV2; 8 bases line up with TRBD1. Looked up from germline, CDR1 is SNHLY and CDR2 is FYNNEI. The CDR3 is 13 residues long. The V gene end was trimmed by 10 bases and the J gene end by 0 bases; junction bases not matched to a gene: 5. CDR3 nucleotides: TGTGCCATCCAGACAGGGGCCTCCTACGAGCAGTACTTC. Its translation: CAIQTGASYEQYF.

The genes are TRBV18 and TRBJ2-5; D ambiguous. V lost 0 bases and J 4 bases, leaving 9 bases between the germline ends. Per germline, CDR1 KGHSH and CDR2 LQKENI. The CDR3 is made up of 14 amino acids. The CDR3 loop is CASSPPVPVETQYF. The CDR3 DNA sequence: TGTGCCAGCTCACCACCGGTGCCCGTAGAGACCCAGTACTTC.

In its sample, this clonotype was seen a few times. In DNA, the CDR3 is TGTGCCAGCAGCGTAGATTTCCTAGGGGAGACCCAGTACTTC. This codes for CASSVDFLGETQYF. J is TRBJ2-5 and V is TRBV9; D not certain. This CDR3 contains 14 residues. CDR1 and CDR2 from the germline V gene are SGDLS and YYNGEE. The ends were cut back, 0 bases at V and 5 bases at J, with 11 bases in the middle.

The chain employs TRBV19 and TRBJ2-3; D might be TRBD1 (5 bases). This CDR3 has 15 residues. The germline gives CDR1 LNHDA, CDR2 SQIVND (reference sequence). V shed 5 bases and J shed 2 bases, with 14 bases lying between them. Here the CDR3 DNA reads TGTGCCAGTAGTCCCGACAGCGCTTACACAGATACGCAGTATTTT. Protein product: CASSPDSAYTDTQYF.

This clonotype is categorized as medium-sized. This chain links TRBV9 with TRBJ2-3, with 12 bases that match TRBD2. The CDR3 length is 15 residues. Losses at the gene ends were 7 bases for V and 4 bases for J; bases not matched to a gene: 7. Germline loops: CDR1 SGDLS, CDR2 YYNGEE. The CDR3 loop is CASQIGLAGSDTQYF. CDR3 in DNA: TGTGCCAGCCAGATCGGACTAGCGGGATCAGATACGCAGTATTTT.

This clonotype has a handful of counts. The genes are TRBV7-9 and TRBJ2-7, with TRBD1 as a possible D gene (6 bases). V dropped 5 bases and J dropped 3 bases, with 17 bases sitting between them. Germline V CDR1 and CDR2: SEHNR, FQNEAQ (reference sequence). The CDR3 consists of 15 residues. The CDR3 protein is CASSPKGGVRYEQYF. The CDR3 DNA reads TGTGCCAGCAGCCCGAAAGGGGGAGTCCGCTACGAGCAGTACTTC.

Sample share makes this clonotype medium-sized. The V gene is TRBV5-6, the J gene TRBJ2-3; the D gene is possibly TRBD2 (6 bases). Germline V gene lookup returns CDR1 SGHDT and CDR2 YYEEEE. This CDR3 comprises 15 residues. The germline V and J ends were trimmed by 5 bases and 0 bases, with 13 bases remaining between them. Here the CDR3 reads CASRSYGTSTDTQYF. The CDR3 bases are TGTGCCAGCAGGTCCTACGGGACTAGCACAGATACGCAGTATTTT.

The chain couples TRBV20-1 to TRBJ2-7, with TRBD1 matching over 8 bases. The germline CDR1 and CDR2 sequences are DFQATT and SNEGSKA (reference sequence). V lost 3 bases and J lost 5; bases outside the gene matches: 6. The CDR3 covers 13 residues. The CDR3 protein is CSASDRGSDEQYF. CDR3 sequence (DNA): TGCAGTGCTAGTGACAGGGGCTCGGACGAGCAGTACTTC.

The CDR3 coding sequence is TGTGCCAGCAGCTTGGGTAGAGCAGATACGCAGTATTTT. This codes for CASSLGRADTQYF. The chain combines TRBV5-6 with TRBJ2-3, with D unresolved. Germline V CDR1 and CDR2: SGHDT, YYEEEE. Between the trimmed V and J ends, which lost 0 bases and 4 bases, there was a span of 6 bases. The CDR3 loop spans 13 amino acids.

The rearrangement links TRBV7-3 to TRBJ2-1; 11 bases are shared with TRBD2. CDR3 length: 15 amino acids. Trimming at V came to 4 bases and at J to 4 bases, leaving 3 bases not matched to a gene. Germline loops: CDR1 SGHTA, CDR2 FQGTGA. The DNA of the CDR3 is TGTGCCAGCAGCTCCCGACTAGCGGGGTACAATGAGCAGTTCTTC. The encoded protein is CASSSRLAGYNEQFF.

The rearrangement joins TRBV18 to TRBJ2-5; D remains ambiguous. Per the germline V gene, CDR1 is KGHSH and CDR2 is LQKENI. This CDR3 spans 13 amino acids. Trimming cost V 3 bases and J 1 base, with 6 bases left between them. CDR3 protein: CASSPVAQETQYF. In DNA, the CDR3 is TGTGCCAGCTCACCGGTTGCCCAAGAGACCCAGTACTTC.

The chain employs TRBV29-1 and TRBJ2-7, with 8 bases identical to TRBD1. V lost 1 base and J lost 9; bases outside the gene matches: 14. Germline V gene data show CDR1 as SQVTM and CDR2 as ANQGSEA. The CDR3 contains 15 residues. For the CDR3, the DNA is TGCAGCGTTGAAGCCACCTCCGGACAGGGAGGCGTGCAGTACTTC. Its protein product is CSVEATSGQGGVQYF.

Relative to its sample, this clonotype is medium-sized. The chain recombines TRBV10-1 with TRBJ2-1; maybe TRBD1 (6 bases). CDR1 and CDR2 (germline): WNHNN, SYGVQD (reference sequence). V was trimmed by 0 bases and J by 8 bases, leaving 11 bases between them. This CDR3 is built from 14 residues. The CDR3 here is CASSESRTAHEQFF. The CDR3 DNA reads TGCGCCAGCAGTGAGTCGAGGACAGCCCATGAGCAGTTCTTC.

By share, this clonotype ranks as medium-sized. The CDR3 protein is CSARRGAGALDEQYF. CDR3 DNA sequence: TGCAGTGCTAGGAGGGGCGCGGGGGCGTTAGACGAGCAGTACTTC. V and J are TRBV20-1 and TRBJ2-7; D possibly corresponds to TRBD2 (7 bases). The germline V and J ends were trimmed by 3 bases and 5 bases, with 20 bases remaining between them. Germline V gene lookup returns CDR1 DFQATT and CDR2 SNEGSKA (reference sequence). The CDR3 covers 15 residues.

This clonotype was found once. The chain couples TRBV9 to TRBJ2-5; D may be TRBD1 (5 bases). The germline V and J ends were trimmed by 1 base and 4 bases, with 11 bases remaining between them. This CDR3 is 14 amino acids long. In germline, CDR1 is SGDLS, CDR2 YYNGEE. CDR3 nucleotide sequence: TGTGCCAGCAGCGTACAGGGCATTCCAGAGACCCAGTACTTC. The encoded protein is CASSVQGIPETQYF.